A single sample is the source of the 10 T cell receptor beta chains below, sequenced in a study of spatial heterogeneity in lung cancer. For these receptors, no antigen is known. Whole-study results and caveats: Counts of expanded intratumoral alpha and beta TCRs tracked tumor mutation counts.

The sample's time point: sample taken at primary tumor resection. TCRdb redid the calling of the 5' RACE reads with MiXCR, one entry per CDR3 protein. The sample has around 1,300 distinct CDR3 sequences; 15% to 18% are singletons. The sequencing used lung tumor tissue, collected at surgery. The receptors were sampled from a male donor with early-stage non-small cell lung cancer.

This clonotype is categorized as medium-sized (0.01 to 0.1%). This beta chain is a stray sequence in a library constructed for alpha chains; its clone size is not meaningful. The chain links TRBV7-3 to TRBJ2-5, with D unresolved. CDR3 length: 13 residues. Germline loops: CDR1 SGHTA, CDR2 FQGTGA. Trimming took 5 bases from V and 5 from J, leaving 12 bases between them. CDR3 DNA sequence: TGTGCCAGCAGCGCCGAGGCGATGGAGACCCAGTACTTC. This codes for CASSAEAMETQYF.

Only one count was recorded for this clonotype. A read error may account for a junction end that differs from germline. This beta chain represents an off-target read in a library built for alpha chains; its size is of limited meaning. The V call is TRBV11-1, the J call TRBJ2-2; D remains unclear. CDR3 length equals 14 residues. The germline gives CDR1 SGHAT, CDR2 FQDESV (reference sequence). CDR3 region: CASSSGTKTGELFF. CDR3 sequence (DNA): TGTGCCAGCAGCTCGGGCACGAAAACCGGGGAGCTGTTTTTT. Supplemented by reference TRBV11-1 and TRBJ2-2, the full variable domain reads EAEVAQSPRYKITEKSQAVAFWCDPISGHATLYWYRQILGQGPELLVQFQDESVVDDSQLPKDRFSAERLKGVDSTLKIQPAELGDSAMYLCASSSGTKTGELFFGEGSRLTVL.

This clonotype is classed as medium-sized. This beta chain is a stray sequence in a library constructed for alpha chains; its clone size is not meaningful. CDR3 protein: CASSLERHRVVQPQHF. In DNA, the CDR3 is TGTGCCAGCAGCTTGGAACGGCACAGGGTGGTTCAGCCCCAGCATTTT. The rearrangement joins TRBV7-8 to TRBJ1-5, with a tentative D call TRBD1 (6 bases). The CDR3 spans 16 residues. Trimming removed 3 bases from V and 6 bases from J, with 18 bases in between. The germline CDR1 and CDR2 sequences are SGHVS and FQNEAQ.

This clonotype is medium-sized. This beta chain turned up in a library designed for alpha chains; as an off-target read, its abundance says little. V and J are TRBV2 and TRBJ2-5; 9 bases align to TRBD2. This CDR3 region has 16 residues. Losses at the gene ends were 2 bases for V and 5 bases for J; bases not matched to a gene: 9. Per germline, CDR1 SNHLY and CDR2 FYNNEI. The CDR3 protein is CASSEYRGGAGETQYF. The CDR3 nucleotides are TGTGCCAGCAGTGAATACCGCGGGGGGGCCGGGGAGACCCAGTACTTC. The full variable domain, rest sourced from reference TRBV2 and TRBJ2-5, is EPEVTQTPSHQVTQMGQEVILRCVPISNHLYFYWYRQILGQKVEFLVSFYNNEISEKSEIFDDQFSVERPDGSNFTLKIRSTKLEDSAMYFCASSEYRGGAGETQYFGPGTRLLVL.

This clonotype has ten or more counts. The library was prepared for alpha chains; this beta chain is a stray read, so its frequency means little. The J gene is TRBJ2-7, the V gene TRBV6-2 or TRBV6-3, with TRBD1 matching 8 bases. CDR3 length: 13 amino acids. V was pared by 6 bases and J by 6 bases, with 7 bases of the junction left unmatched. Germline CDR1 and CDR2: MNHEY and SVGEGT. The CDR3 DNA reads TGTGCCAGCAGGCGGACAGGGCCTGGCGAGCAGTACGTC. This encodes CASRRTGPGEQYV.

By sample share, this clonotype is large (0.1 to 1%). A library made for alpha chains picked up this beta chain off target, so its size means little. The rearrangement links TRBV20-1 to TRBJ2-7, with 8 nucleotides matching TRBD2. Trimming removed 0 bases from V and 2 bases from J; junction bases left unmatched: 6. Germline V CDR1 and CDR2: DFQATT, SNEGSKA (reference sequence). The CDR3 totals 15 residues. This chain's CDR3 is CSARDLERGTYEQYF. The CDR3 DNA reads TGCAGTGCTAGAGATCTTGAGCGGGGGACCTACGAGCAGTACTTC.

This clonotype is large. This beta chain was picked up by a library intended for alpha chains and is off target, so its count carries little meaning. The V call is TRBV28, the J call TRBJ1-5, with no clear D. CDR3 length: 14 amino acids. Trimming cost V 4 bases and J 4 bases, with 11 bases left between them. Germline assignment: CDR1 MDHEN and CDR2 SYDVKM. CDR3 residues: CASSSPSLNQPQHF. The CDR3 region has the DNA TGTGCCAGCAGTTCACCTAGCCTTAATCAGCCCCAGCATTTT. Using reference TRBV28 and TRBJ1-5 for the parts outside the CDR3, the full variable domain is DVKVTQSSRYLVKRTGEKVFLECVQDMDHENMFWYRQDPGLGLRLIYFSYDVKMKEKGDIPEGYSVSREKKERFSLILESASTNQTSMYLCASSSPSLNQPQHFGDGTRLSIL.

This clonotype is judged medium-sized. As an off-target read in a library built for alpha chains, this beta chain has a frequency of little significance. The chain links TRBV11-2 to TRBJ1-1; D might be TRBD1 (6 bases). This CDR3 comprises 15 residues. Germline lookup yields CDR1 SGHAT and CDR2 FQNNGV. Trimming pared 1 base from V and 2 bases from J, leaving 11 bases between. CDR3 DNA: TGTGCCAGCAGCTTAGTGACGGGGGGCAACACTGAAGCTTTCTTT. It is translated as CASSLVTGGNTEAFF.

This clonotype was seen repeatedly, ten times or more. This beta chain is a stray sequence in a library constructed for alpha chains; its clone size is not meaningful. V is TRBV20-1 and J is TRBJ1-3; D is undetermined. Germline values: CDR1 DFQATT, CDR2 SNEGSKA (reference sequence). The germline V and J ends were trimmed by 6 bases and 4 bases, with 16 bases remaining between them. CDR3 length: 14 residues. Here the CDR3 reads CSAGRLPGGNTIYF. CDR3 coding DNA: TGCAGTGCAGGGAGACTGCCAGGAGGAAACACCATATATTTT.

A note on this clonotype: This beta chain is an unintended read in a library built for alpha chains; its size means little. The CDR3 here is CASSHTWTGPGHLNTEAFF. Written as DNA, the CDR3 is TGTGCCAGCAGCCACACCTGGACAGGCCCGGGGCATCTGAACACTGAAGCTTTCTTT. V usage is TRBV11-3 and J usage is TRBJ1-1, with 7 bases that match TRBD1. CDR1 SGHNT and CDR2 YENEEA come from the germline V gene. The CDR3 spans 19 residues. V was clipped by 5 bases and J by 0 bases; unmatched bases: 18.